A selection of T cell receptor beta chains follows, all from one sample in a study of post-analysis software for immune sequencing data. MiXCR, applied by TCRdb to the PCR reads, yields one record per CDR3 protein. The data show 400,000 to 500,000 distinct CDR3 sequences, with 39% seen just once and around 8% held by the top ten. The sequencing sample was made of blood. These receptors all come from a girl between 2 and 10 years old with multiple sclerosis. The conserved cysteine and the conserved F or W are not part of the CDR3 here.

v_gene,CDR3aa
TRBV28,ASSFWGGRDTEAF
TRBV20-1,SARRPTGTGTSPLH
TRBV28,ASSFTAVLETYNEQF
TRBV15,ATSRGGQGYEQY
TRBV12-3/TRBV12-4,ASSLIGTEDEKLF
TRBV6-2/TRBV6-3,AGRRGGANGQF
TRBV12-3/TRBV12-4,ASSPLNEQF
TRBV7-2,ASKRGGLHTDTQY
TRBV3-1,ASSLRLAGAAYEQY
TRBV20-1,SARWPGRWQETQY
TRBV4-1,ASSQVNSYEQY
TRBV29-1,SVEAEPGPNSAYNEQF
TRBV24-1,ATSDFSFYGYT
TRBV20-1,SARGSGREQY
TRBV28,ASNLLTGENSPLH
TRBV5-1,ASSLERVNEKLF
TRBV5-1,ASSLVEAYNGQF
TRBV10-3,AISANTEAF
TRBV2,ASSVRGGSSGYT
TRBV5-1,ASMGPGKSSYNEQF
TRBV5-1,ASSLATGREETQY
TRBV4-3,ASSQDLGTVEGYEQY
TRBV5-1,ASSPQQGIREKLF
TRBV12-3/TRBV12-4,ASSLADRGPNEQY
TRBV4-3,ASSYASSRRPDTQY
TRBV12-3/TRBV12-4,ASSLEGAASAGYT
TRBV6-1,ASILVGANYGYT
TRBV5-1,ASSLVEGGPDTQY
TRBV29-1,SVVYPGTGGTEAF
TRBV7-2,ASSPDSLSNQPQH
TRBV5-1,ASSLFEGNEQF
TRBV7-7,ASSQGLAGKVEAQY
TRBV4-3,ASSQDLDYRETQY
TRBV12-3/TRBV12-4,ASSSQFFRGDAKETQY
TRBV15,ATSVGGILAKNIQY
TRBV7-2,ASSTPGQGARGYT